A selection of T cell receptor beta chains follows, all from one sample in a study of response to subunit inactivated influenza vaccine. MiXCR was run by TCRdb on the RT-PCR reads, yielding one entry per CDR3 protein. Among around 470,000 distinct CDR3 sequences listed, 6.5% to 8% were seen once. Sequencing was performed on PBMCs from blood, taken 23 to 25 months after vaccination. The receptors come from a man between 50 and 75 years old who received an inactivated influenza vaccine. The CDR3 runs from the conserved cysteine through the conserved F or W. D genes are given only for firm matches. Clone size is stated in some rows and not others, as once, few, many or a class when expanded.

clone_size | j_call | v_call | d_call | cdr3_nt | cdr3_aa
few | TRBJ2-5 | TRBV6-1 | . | TGTGCCAGCAGTCGCAACCTATCCCCAGGGGAGACCCAGTACTTC | CASSRNLSPGETQYF
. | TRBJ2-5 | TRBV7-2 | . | TGTGCCAGCAGCTCACAGAACGGCCAAGAGACCCAGTACTTC | CASSSQNGQETQYF
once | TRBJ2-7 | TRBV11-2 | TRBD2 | TGTGCCAGCCTGGATAGCGGGGGAGAACTTACGCAGTACTTC | CASLDSGGELTQYF
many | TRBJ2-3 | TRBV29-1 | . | TGCAGCGTTGAACAGGGGGAGGGTACGCAGTATTTT | CSVEQGEGTQYF
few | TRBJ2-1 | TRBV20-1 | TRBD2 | TGCAGTGCTAGAGATCGGACGAGACTAGCGAATCATTACAATGAGCAGTTCTTC | CSARDRTRLANHYNEQFF
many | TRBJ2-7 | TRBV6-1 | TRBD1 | TGTGCCAGCAGGGGGACAGGGCCGTATGGCGAGCAGTACTTC | CASRGTGPYGEQYF
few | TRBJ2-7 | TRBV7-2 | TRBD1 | TGTGCCAGCAGCTTACAGGACAGGGGCTACGAGCAGTACTTC | CASSLQDRGYEQYF
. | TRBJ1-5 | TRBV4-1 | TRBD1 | TGCGCCAGCAGCCCCCAGGGGGTTGAGGGGCAGCCCCAGCATTTT | CASSPQGVEGQPQHF
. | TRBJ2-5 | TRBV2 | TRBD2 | TGTGCCAGCAGCGAACTAGCGGGAGGACTAGGGACCCAGTACTTC | CASSELAGGLGTQYF
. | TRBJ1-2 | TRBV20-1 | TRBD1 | TGCAGTGCTAGGACGGACAGGGGCCAAAGTAACACCTTC | CSARTDRGQSNTF
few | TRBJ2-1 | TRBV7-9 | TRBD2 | TGTGCCAGCAGCTTAGTACTAGCGGGGGGGCATGAGCAGTTCTTC | CASSLVLAGGHEQFF
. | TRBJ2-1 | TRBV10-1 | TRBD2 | TGCGCCAGCAGTGAGTCTCGGGGACTAGTATCTTCATACAATGAGCAGTTCTTC | CASSESRGLVSSYNEQFF
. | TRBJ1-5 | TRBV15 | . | TGTGCCACCAGCATCACTACAGGGCACAATCAGCCCCAGCATTTT | CATSITTGHNQPQHF
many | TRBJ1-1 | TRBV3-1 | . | TGTGCCAGCAGCGGATCGAATTCGGGAGCTTTCTTT | CASSGSNSGAFF
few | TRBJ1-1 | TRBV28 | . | TGTGCCAGCGTCGGCACCACAATTAGGAACACTGAAGCTTTCTTT | CASVGTTIRNTEAFF